The clone carrying this T cell receptor (beta chain) was counted at least ten times. Its antigen is unknown. The junction departs from germline at one end; a sequencing error may be responsible. These data belong to a study of T cell repertoires in cytomegalovirus infection. As for the study in general: It can be stated that public TCR beta signatures indicated CMV infection as well as a matching HLA type. Points from the study as a whole: Individuals carrying CMV plus the relevant HLA were identified by cumulative frequency of public TCR beta families. There were HLA-C-restricted CMV-specific TCR beta clonotypes dominating the ex vivo response.

This CDR3 spans 13 amino acids. Germline V gives CDR1 SQVTM, CDR2 ANQGSEA. TCRdb re-derived calls from the reads in MiXCR, one entry per CDR3 protein. The data contain about 150,000 distinct CDR3 sequences, about 25% of them singletons. The chain recombines TRBV29-1 with TRBJ2-2; D is perhaps TRBD2 (6 bases). This TCR was sampled from a human donor in good health (CMV status not recorded). Some clones in this sample may be carry-over from other donors' samples. The sequenced sample consisted of PBMCs. This CDR3 is CSPPRGNAGELFF. DNA for the CDR3: TGCAGCCCCCCCCGGGGGAACGCCGGGGAGCTGTTTTTT.